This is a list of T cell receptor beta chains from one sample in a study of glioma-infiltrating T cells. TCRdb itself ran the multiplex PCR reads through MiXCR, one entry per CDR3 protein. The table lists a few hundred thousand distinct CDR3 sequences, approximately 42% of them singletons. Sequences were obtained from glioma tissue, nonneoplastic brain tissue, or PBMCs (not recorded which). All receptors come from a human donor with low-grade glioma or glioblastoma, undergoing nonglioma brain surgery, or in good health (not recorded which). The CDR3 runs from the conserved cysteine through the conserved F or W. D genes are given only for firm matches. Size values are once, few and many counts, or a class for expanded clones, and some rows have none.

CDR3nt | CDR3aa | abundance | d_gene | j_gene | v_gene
TGTGCCAGCAGCTTAGATCCCGGGACAGGGGCGTACGAGCAGTACTTC | CASSLDPGTGAYEQYF | NA | TRBD1 | TRBJ2-7 | TRBV11-2
TGCAGTGCTCCCCCCCCCTACGAGCAGTACTTC | CSAPPPYEQYF | NA | NA | TRBJ2-7 | TRBV20-1
TGCAGTGCTAGAGAGACAGTAGCCAAAAACATTCAGTACTTC | CSARETVAKNIQYF | NA | NA | TRBJ2-4 | TRBV20-1
TGCAGTGCTCCAGAAGTTCTGAGCGGGAGGCAAAACAATGAGCAGTTCTTC | CSAPEVLSGRQNNEQFF | few | TRBD2 | TRBJ2-1 | TRBV20-1
TGTGCCAGCAGAAGCTTACTAGGCTGGGTTCAGTACTTC | CASRSLLGWVQYF | few | NA | TRBJ2-4 | TRBV28
TGTGCCAGCGGTGGGGCTAGCGGAATAGCCAAAAACATTCAGTACTTC | CASGGASGIAKNIQYF | NA | TRBD2 | TRBJ2-4 | TRBV18
TGCAGTGCTAGATCCCCCTTTCTAGCGGGAGCGACAGATACGCAGTATTTT | CSARSPFLAGATDTQYF | NA | TRBD2 | TRBJ2-3 | TRBV20-1
TGTGCCAGCTCACTGACAGGGTCTCATCAGCCCCAGCATTTT | CASSLTGSHQPQHF | NA | TRBD1 | TRBJ1-5 | TRBV18
TGTGCCAGCAGCCGAAGGCCCCGAGACAGTAACAATGAGCAGTTCTTC | CASSRRPRDSNNEQFF | once | NA | TRBJ2-1 | TRBV7-3
TGCAGTGCCCTAGCAGGGCGGGGAGAGACCCAGTACTTC | CSALAGRGETQYF | few | NA | TRBJ2-5 | TRBV20-1
TGTGCCAGCAGTGACCAGGGACAGGGTGGTGGCTACACCTTC | CASSDQGQGGGYTF | NA | TRBD1 | TRBJ1-2 | TRBV27
TGTGCCAGCGTTGAGGGATTAGATGGCTACACCTTC | CASVEGLDGYTF | few | NA | TRBJ1-2 | TRBV28
TGTGCCAGCAGTTACCCCCCCGGGCAGGTAGCCAATCAGCCCCAGCATTTT | CASSYPPGQVANQPQHF | many | NA | TRBJ1-5 | TRBV28
TGTGCCAGCAGCACCGATACAGGGTACAAGCAGTACTTC | CASSTDTGYKQYF | NA | NA | TRBJ2-7 | TRBV7-2
TGCAGTGCTAGAGTATCCAATCAGCCCCAGCATTTT | CSARVSNQPQHF | many | NA | TRBJ1-5 | TRBV20-1
TGTGCCAGCAGTCTATCGGAAGGGTCGAGCTACACCTTC | CASSLSEGSSYTF | NA | NA | TRBJ1-2 | TRBV6-5
TGTGCCAGCACCTCACCCGTGGGGAATTCACCCCTCCACTTT | CASTSPVGNSPLHF | NA | NA | TRBJ1-6 | TRBV7-2
TGTGCCAGCAGGTGGACCGGGACAGGGGGAAAAGGGGGCACTGAAGCTTTCTTT | CASRWTGTGGKGGTEAFF | many | TRBD1 | TRBJ1-1 | TRBV28
TGCAGTGCTAGGAGGACAGGGTGGTACGAGCAGTACTTC | CSARRTGWYEQYF | NA | TRBD1 | TRBJ2-7 | TRBV20-1
TGTGCCAGCAGTGACGGGGGGAGAGGTGAGCAGTTCTTC | CASSDGGRGEQFF | once | NA | TRBJ2-1 | TRBV6-4
TGTGCCAGCAGCCAGAATAGCGGGACTGGGACCCAGTACTTC | CASSQNSGTGTQYF | few | TRBD2 | TRBJ2-5 | TRBV3-1
TGTGCCACCAGCAGAGATTGGGCGGACTATGGCTACACCTTC | CATSRDWADYGYTF | many | NA | TRBJ1-2 | TRBV15
TGTGCCAGCAGTTTCCCAGGGCAGGTCACTGAAGCTTTCTTT | CASSFPGQVTEAFF | many | NA | TRBJ1-1 | TRBV27
TGTGCCAGCAGTTTATCTTGGGGGAGGTACGAGCAGTACTTC | CASSLSWGRYEQYF | few | NA | TRBJ2-7 | TRBV28
TGTGCCAGCGATCTAACTAGCGGAGAAGATCAAGAGACCCAGTACTTC | CASDLTSGEDQETQYF | NA | TRBD2 | TRBJ2-5 | TRBV18
TGTGCCATCAGTGAGTCGAGAAGGGCCTACGAGCAGTACTTC | CAISESRRAYEQYF | NA | NA | TRBJ2-7 | TRBV10-3
TGCAGTTCTAGTTTCGCGGCAGGGGGGAACACTGAAGCTTTCTTT | CSSSFAAGGNTEAFF | NA | TRBD1 | TRBJ1-1 | TRBV20-1
TGTGCCAGCAGCCCTGCGGCGAATGAAAAACTGTTTTTT | CASSPAANEKLFF | NA | NA | TRBJ1-4 | TRBV7-9
TGCGCCAGCAGGAAAGGGACTAGCGGGAGCAGCGGGGAGCTGTTTTTT | CASRKGTSGSSGELFF | NA | TRBD2 | TRBJ2-2 | TRBV5-1
TGTGCCAGCAGTTTATCGTCTGGCAGCCACAAGCGGGCTTTCTTT | CASSLSSGSHKRAFF | NA | NA | TRBJ1-1 | TRBV27
TGTGCCAGCAGCATGACTAGCGGAACCTACGAGCAGTACTTC | CASSMTSGTYEQYF | many | TRBD2 | TRBJ2-7 | TRBV4-2
TGTGCCAGCAGTCCTTCAGGGGCGCGAAACACCATATATTTT | CASSPSGARNTIYF | NA | NA | TRBJ1-3 | TRBV28
TGTGCCAGCAGTTTGCTCTCCTTCGGGAGCTACGAGCAGTACTTC | CASSLLSFGSYEQYF | many | NA | TRBJ2-7 | TRBV27
TGTGCCAGCAGCTTATCCTTGACAGTGAACACTGAAGCTTTCTTT | CASSLSLTVNTEAFF | few | NA | TRBJ1-1 | TRBV7-2
TGCAGTGCTAGAGAGTTGGGGCGGATCTCCTACGAGCAGTACTTC | CSARELGRISYEQYF | NA | NA | TRBJ2-7 | TRBV20-1
TGCAGTGCTAGGGTGAACCACCGAGGACAGACCTACGAGCAGTACTTC | CSARVNHRGQTYEQYF | few | NA | TRBJ2-7 | TRBV20-1
TGTGCCAGCAGTGGGGGTCCGGGCTACCAAGAGACCCAGTACTTC | CASSGGPGYQETQYF | NA | NA | TRBJ2-5 | TRBV2
TGTGCCAGCAGCTCGGGACCGGACGGCACAGATACGCAGTATTTT | CASSSGPDGTDTQYF | NA | NA | TRBJ2-3 | TRBV5-8
TGTGCCAGTAGTATAGATAGTCGGGGCCTTCGAAAATTCTTC | CASSIDSRGLRKFF | many | NA | TRBJ2-1 | TRBV19
TGTGCCAGCAGCCCAGGGCAGGGGGAGACCCAGTACTTC | CASSPGQGETQYF | many | NA | TRBJ2-5 | TRBV7-3
TGCAGTGCTAGAGAATGGGGCCCCAGGGGGCTTTCCTACGAGCAGTACTTC | CSAREWGPRGLSYEQYF | few | TRBD1 | TRBJ2-7 | TRBV20-1
TGCAGTGCTAGAGATTTCGGACTTAATGACAATGAGCAGTTCTTC | CSARDFGLNDNEQFF | many | NA | TRBJ2-1 | TRBV20-1
TGTGCCAGCAAGGAGGGCTTGGGAGCGGGCGGGCAGTACTTT | CASKEGLGAGGQYF | NA | NA | TRBJ2-7 | TRBV27
TGCGCCAGCACCCTCGTAGGGGCGCGGGGGGCCAACGTCCTGACTTTC | CASTLVGARGANVLTF | NA | NA | TRBJ2-6 | TRBV4-1
TGCAGTGCTAGGGCCGGGACAGGGACCTACGAGCAGCACTTC | CSARAGTGTYEQHF | NA | TRBD1 | TRBJ2-7 | TRBV20-1
TGCGCCAGCAGCCAAGATCGGCTAGCAGACGTTTCCTACGAGCAGTACTTC | CASSQDRLADVSYEQYF | few | NA | TRBJ2-7 | TRBV4-1
TGCAGTGCTGAAAAGCGGGACACTCCCAACAAGTACTTC | CSAEKRDTPNKYF | many | NA | TRBJ2-5 | TRBV20-1
TGTGCCAGCAGTTTGGCCCCCTCGCGTGGCTACACCTTC | CASSLAPSRGYTF | many | NA | TRBJ1-2 | TRBV27
TGTGCCAGCAGGTTACAGGGGGGATTCGAGCAGTACTTC | CASRLQGGFEQYF | NA | TRBD1 | TRBJ2-7 | TRBV5-4
TGCGCCAGCAGCCAAAGCGGACAGCGAAGTGAAGCTTTCTTT | CASSQSGQRSEAFF | NA | NA | TRBJ1-1 | TRBV5-1
TGTGCCAGCATAGCTGGCTGGGGGCGCTTGAACATTCAGTACTTC | CASIAGWGRLNIQYF | NA | NA | TRBJ2-4 | TRBV6-1
TGTGCCGTTCGCTTAAGTACAGGGGACAATGAGCAGTTCTTC | CAVRLSTGDNEQFF | NA | TRBD1 | TRBJ2-1 | TRBV18
TGTGCCAGCACGGTCGGACAGGGGAGTTCACCCCTCCACTTT | CASTVGQGSSPLHF | NA | TRBD1 | TRBJ1-6 | TRBV13
TGTGCCAGCGGGCCCCGCGGAAGTGAAGCTTTCTTT | CASGPRGSEAFF | NA | NA | TRBJ1-1 | TRBV19
TGTGCCAGCAGCCAGGGACTAGCGGGAGAGACCCAGTACTTC | CASSQGLAGETQYF | NA | TRBD2 | TRBJ2-5 | TRBV7-2
TGTGCCAGCAGTTTATACCCAGGCACTGAAGCTTTCTTT | CASSLYPGTEAFF | many | NA | TRBJ1-1 | TRBV12-3/TRBV12-4